The 21 T cell receptor beta chains given below trace back to one sample, sequenced in a study of beta chain features in type 1 diabetes. Study-wide points: Type 1 diabetes patients had moderately but significantly shorter TCRB CDR3s in all four CD4+ subsets.

Sequencing targeted expressed TCRB transcripts, as all isolated RNA had been reverse transcribed. The table came from immunoSEQ multiplex PCR; TCRdb's copy has only in-frame clones and leaves some out. The table has hundreds of thousands of clones, roughly 13% seen once. The antigens these receptors bind are not known. The sequenced material came from naive CD4+ T cells from blood. These receptors all come from a man aged 18 to 30 with type 1 diabetes.

The rearrangement uses TRBV6-5 and TRBJ2-7; 12 bases map to TRBD2. Germline CDR1 reads MNHEY; CDR2 reads SVGAGI. CDR3 length: 15 amino acids. J lost 4 bases, V lost 2 bases, and 3 bases had no gene match. CDR3 coding DNA: TGTGCCAGCAGTTACGGGACTAGCGGGTATTACGAGCAGTACTTC. Residues: CASSYGTSGYYEQYF.

This clone was seen a few times. The same CDR3 also results from other DNA sequences found in this sample. J is TRBJ1-2 and V is TRBV5-1; no definite D call. CDR3 length: 12 residues. Trimming stripped 3 bases from V and 6 bases from J, with 9 bases between. The germline gives CDR1 SGHRS, CDR2 YFSETQ. The DNA of the CDR3 is TGCGCCAGCAGCTCTGGCCAGGATGGCTACACCTTC. Protein sequence: CASSSGQDGYTF.

The rearrangement links TRBV10-3 to TRBJ2-3, with a possible D match to TRBD1 (6 bases). Trimming removed 4 bases at V and 4 bases at J, with 9 bases between. The CDR3 has 13 amino acids. The germline V gene has CDR1 ENHRY and CDR2 SYGVKD. In DNA, the CDR3 is TGTGCCATCAGTGGGGGGCTGTCAGATACGCAGTATTTT. It encodes CAISGGLSDTQYF.

This clone was observed a few times. This chain uses TRBV7-9 with TRBJ1-4; D call uncertain. CDR1 is SEHNR, CDR2 FQNEAQ, per germline (reference sequence). The CDR3 loop spans 11 amino acids. V gave up 8 bases and J gave up 7 bases, with 8 bases separating them. The CDR3 DNA follows: TGTGCCAGCGGGTTCGGTGAAAAACTGTTTTTT. Translation gives CASGFGEKLFF.

This clone was observed a handful of times. The chain recombines TRBV6-5 with TRBJ1-1, with a weak D call TRBD1 (6 bases). CDR1 and CDR2 from the germline V gene are MNHEY and SVGAGI. This CDR3 contains 15 residues. V shed 0 bases and J shed 0 bases, with 8 bases lying between them. The CDR3 region has the DNA TGTGCCAGCAGTTACTCGGACAGTATGAACACTGAAGCTTTCTTT. Translating gives CASSYSDSMNTEAFF.

This sequence joins TRBV7-6 and TRBJ1-6, with D maybe TRBD1 (5 bases). V lost 5 bases, J lost 5 bases, and 10 bases lay in between. Germline CDR1 SGHVS, CDR2 FNYEAQ. The CDR3 totals 14 residues. The DNA of the CDR3 is TGTGCCAGCAGCCCTAGAGGGGATAATTCACCCCTCCACTTT. It specifies CASSPRGDNSPLHF.

The chain combines TRBV20-1 with TRBJ1-2; the D gene is possibly TRBD1 (5 bases). The CDR3 totals 10 residues. V lost 5 bases to trimming and J lost 5 bases, with 6 bases between them. CDR1 is DFQATT, CDR2 SNEGSKA, per germline (reference sequence). The CDR3 here is CSARQYGYTF. The CDR3, as DNA: TGCAGTGCTCGACAGTATGGCTACACCTTC.

V is TRBV18 and J is TRBJ2-4; D might be TRBD1 (6 bases). The V end lost 1 base, the J end lost 5 bases, and 9 bases lay between the germline ends. CDR3 size: 14 residues. CDR1 is KGHSH, CDR2 LQKENI, per germline. The CDR3 sequence is CASSPQGHQNIQYF. CDR3 coding DNA: TGTGCCAGCTCACCACAGGGACACCAAAACATTCAGTACTTC.

This clone showed up just a few times. This chain uses TRBV10-3 with TRBJ1-1, with 7 bases fitting TRBD1. Germline V CDR1 and CDR2: ENHRY, SYGVKD. V trimming: 5 bases; J trimming: 0 bases; junction bases outside the gene matches: 9. This CDR3 has 16 residues. The CDR3 sequence is CAISRQGLGLNTEAFF. Written as DNA, the CDR3 is TGTGCCATCAGTCGACAGGGATTGGGCCTGAACACTGAAGCTTTCTTT.

This clone was detected only a few times. The rearrangement uses TRBV7-9 and TRBJ1-2; TRBD1 matches 7 bases. The V gene's germline CDR1 is SEHNR and CDR2 FQNEAQ (reference sequence). With V trimmed by 5 bases and J by 2 bases, 8 bases remained unmatched. The CDR3 covers 15 residues. The CDR3 DNA follows: TGTGCCAGCAGCCCGGTGGGACAGCGAAACTATGGCTACACCTTC. This codes for CASSPVGQRNYGYTF. The full variable domain, rest sourced from reference TRBV7-9 and TRBJ1-2, is DTGVSQNPRHKITKRGQNVTFRCDPISEHNRLYWYRQTLGQGPEFLTYFQNEAQLEKSRLLSDRFSAERPKGSFSTLEIQRTEQGDSAMYLCASSPVGQRNYGYTFGSGTRLTVV.

The chain links TRBV5-1 to TRBJ1-2; perhaps TRBD1 as D (5 bases). The CDR3 extends over 15 amino acids. V shed 0 bases and J shed 3 bases, with 12 bases lying between them. Germline CDR1 is SGHRS and CDR2 is YFSETQ. For the CDR3, the DNA is TGCGCCAGCAGCTTGGCCGGGGACCCATACTATGGCTACACCTTC. It yields the protein CASSLAGDPYYGYTF. The full variable domain, rest sourced from reference TRBV5-1 and TRBJ1-2, is KAGVTQTPRYLIKTRGQQVTLSCSPISGHRSVSWYQQTPGQGLQFLFEYFSETQRNKGNFPGRFSGRQFSNSRSEMNVSTLELGDSALYLCASSLAGDPYYGYTFGSGTRLTVV.

J is TRBJ2-1 and V is TRBV7-2; maybe TRBD2 (5 bases). The ends were cut back, 7 bases at V and 4 bases at J, with 11 bases in the middle. The germline V gene encodes CDR1 SGHTA and CDR2 FQGNSA. CDR3 length equals 13 residues. The CDR3 region has the DNA TGTGCCAGCACGACTACCGTTTACAATGAGCAGTTCTTC. Its protein is CASTTTVYNEQFF.

This CDR3 reads CASRPGQGRDQPQHF. CDR3 bases: TGTGCCAGCAGACCCGGACAGGGCCGGGATCAGCCCCAGCATTTT. V usage is TRBV6-5 and J usage is TRBJ1-5, with TRBD1 matching 8 bases. The V segment lost 6 bases and the J segment 5 bases; nucleotides outside the gene matches: 9. This CDR3 has 15 amino acids. Per the germline V gene, CDR1 is MNHEY and CDR2 is SVGAGI.

V usage is TRBV12-5 and J usage is TRBJ2-1; TRBD2 agrees at 11 bases. Germline assignment: CDR1 LGHNT and CDR2 FRNRAP. Trimming removed 6 bases from V and 8 bases from J; junction bases left unmatched: 6. This CDR3 contains 14 residues. The CDR3 sequence is CASGIGLAGYEQFF. The DNA for the CDR3 is TGTGCTAGTGGGATAGGACTAGCGGGCTATGAGCAGTTCTTC.

This clone showed up just once. CDR3 in DNA: TGTGCCAGCAGTTACTCGAAGGTAGCGGGGGGCGGGCAGTACTTC. Protein product: CASSYSKVAGGGQYF. The rearrangement uses TRBV6-5 and TRBJ2-7; TRBD2 matches 10 bases. The germline gives CDR1 MNHEY, CDR2 SVGAGI. The CDR3 spans 15 residues. Trimming took 0 bases from V and 9 from J; bases not matched to a gene: 8.

This chain uses TRBV28 with TRBJ2-1, with TRBD1 identical over 9 bases. The CDR3 runs 15 residues. V shed 6 bases, J shed 8 bases, and the junction held 11 bases outside the gene matches. Germline CDR1 and CDR2: MDHEN and SYDVKM. The CDR3 sequence is CASRPPGQGTHEQFF. In nucleotides, the CDR3 is TGTGCCAGCAGGCCCCCGGGACAGGGTACCCATGAGCAGTTCTTC.

The chain is built from TRBV9 and TRBJ2-7; the D gene is possibly TRBD2 (5 bases). The V and J ends lost 2 bases and 7 bases respectively, with 13 bases between them. This CDR3 region has 13 residues. CDR1 SGDLS and CDR2 YYNGEE come from the germline V gene. In DNA, the CDR3 is TGTGCCAGCAGCGTGGACCTAGGAGGAGAGCAGTACTTC. Amino acid sequence: CASSVDLGGEQYF. The variable domain in full, with the rest retrieved from reference TRBV9 and TRBJ2-7, is DSGVTQTPKHLITATGQRVTLRCSPRSGDLSVYWYQQSLDQGLQFLIQYYNGEERAKGNILERFSAQQFPDLHSELNLSSLELGDSALYFCASSVDLGGEQYFGPGTRLTVT.

This clone was found a few times. This chain joins TRBV9 and TRBJ2-5, with D unclear. The length of the CDR3 is 14 residues. Trimming removed 0 bases from V and 1 base from J, with 7 bases in between. The germline V gene encodes CDR1 SGDLS and CDR2 YYNGEE. CDR3 sequence: CASSVGVGQETQYF. The CDR3 nucleotides are TGTGCCAGCAGCGTAGGCGTTGGCCAAGAGACCCAGTACTTC. The full variable domain, rest sourced from reference TRBV9 and TRBJ2-5, is DSGVTQTPKHLITATGQRVTLRCSPRSGDLSVYWYQQSLDQGLQFLIQYYNGEERAKGNILERFSAQQFPDLHSELNLSSLELGDSALYFCASSVGVGQETQYFGPGTRLLVL.

This clone was counted between two and nine times. Other DNA sequences in the same sample also yield this CDR3. The V call is TRBV9, the J call TRBJ2-7; 9 bases fit TRBD1. Trimming at V came to 0 bases and at J to 3 bases, leaving 4 bases not matched to a gene. The CDR3 extends over 15 amino acids. The germline V gene has CDR1 SGDLS and CDR2 YYNGEE. The CDR3 loop reads CASSVGTGAFYEQYF. Here the CDR3 DNA reads TGTGCCAGCAGCGTAGGGACAGGGGCTTTCTACGAGCAGTACTTC.

The chain links TRBV29-1 to TRBJ1-6; D remains unclear. The CDR3 loop spans 13 amino acids. Germline lookup yields CDR1 SQVTM and CDR2 ANQGSEA. V was cut by 4 bases and J by 2 bases, with 6 bases left in between. Here the CDR3 reads CSVGETYNSPLHF. CDR3 DNA: TGCAGCGTTGGGGAAACCTATAATTCACCCCTCCACTTT.

This clone turned up a few times. The chain joins TRBV10-3 to TRBJ2-3, with 10 bases lining up with TRBD2. The CDR3 has 16 residues. Per the germline V gene, CDR1 is ENHRY and CDR2 is SYGVKD. Trimming took 2 bases from V and 4 from J; bases not matched to a gene: 6. CDR3 DNA: TGTGCCATCAGTGAGATGTCTAGCGGGGGCTCAGATACGCAGTATTTT. Protein: CAISEMSSGGSDTQYF.